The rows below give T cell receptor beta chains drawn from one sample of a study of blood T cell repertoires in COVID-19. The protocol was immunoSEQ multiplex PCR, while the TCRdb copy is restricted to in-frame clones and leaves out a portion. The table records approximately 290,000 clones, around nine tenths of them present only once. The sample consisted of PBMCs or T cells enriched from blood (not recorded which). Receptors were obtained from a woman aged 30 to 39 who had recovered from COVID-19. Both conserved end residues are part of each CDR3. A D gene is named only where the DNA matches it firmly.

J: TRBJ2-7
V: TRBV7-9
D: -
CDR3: CASSLPSSEQYF

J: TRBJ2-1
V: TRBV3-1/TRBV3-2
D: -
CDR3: CASSLGTGSYNEQFF

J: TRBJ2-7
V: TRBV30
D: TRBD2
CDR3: CAWSLSAGLSYEQYF

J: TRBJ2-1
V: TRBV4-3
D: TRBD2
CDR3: CASSQDRTGGVYNEQFF

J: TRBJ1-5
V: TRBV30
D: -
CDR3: CAWSYRGGSNQPQHF

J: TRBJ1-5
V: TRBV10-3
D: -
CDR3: CAIRDPGDAQPQHF

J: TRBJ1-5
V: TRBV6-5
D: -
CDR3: CASSLDGINQPQHF

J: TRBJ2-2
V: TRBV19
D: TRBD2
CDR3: CASSNPETGGNTGELFF

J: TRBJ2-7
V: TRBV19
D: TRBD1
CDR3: CASSTRQGAYEQYF

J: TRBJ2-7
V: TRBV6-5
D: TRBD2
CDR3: CASSYGLAASYEQYF

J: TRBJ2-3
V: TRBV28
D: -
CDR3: CASSFGPPAGLRTDTQYF

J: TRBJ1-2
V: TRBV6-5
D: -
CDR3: CASSNNRDGYTF

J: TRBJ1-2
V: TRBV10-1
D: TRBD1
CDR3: CASSDTGEGGGYTF

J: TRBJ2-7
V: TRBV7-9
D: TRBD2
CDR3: CASSLGEGLALEQYF

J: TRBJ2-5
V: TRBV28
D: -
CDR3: CASNDIGGPETQYF

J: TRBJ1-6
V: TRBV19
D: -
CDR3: CASKNSGSPLHF

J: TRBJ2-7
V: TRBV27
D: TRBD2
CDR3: CASSFLAGRDEQYF

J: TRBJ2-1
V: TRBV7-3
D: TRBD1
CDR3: CASSLFGQGNEQFF

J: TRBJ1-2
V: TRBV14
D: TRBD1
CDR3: CASSQGTGGNYGYTF

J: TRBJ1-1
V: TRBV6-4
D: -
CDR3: CASSPQGGNTEAFF

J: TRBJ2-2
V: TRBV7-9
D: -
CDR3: CASSLVGLRTGELFF

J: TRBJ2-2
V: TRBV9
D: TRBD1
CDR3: CASSVWGQTTGELFF

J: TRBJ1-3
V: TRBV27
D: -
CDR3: CASSLRFNLNSGNTIYF